These 19 T cell receptor beta chains were all obtained from the same sample, sequenced in a study of cytomegalovirus exposure and HLA in healthy donors. 13 Jbeta primers and 60 Vbeta primers were used for the PCR. Clones were sequenced by immunoSEQ multiplex PCR, and TCRdb holds only the in-frame ones, with some missing. The data show some 150,000 clones, with approximately 79% seen just once and around 1.5% held by the top ten. The sequencing sample was made of PBMCs. All receptors derive from a man in his sixties in good health and CMV-seronegative.

The chain joins TRBV5-6 to TRBJ1-6; no firm D call. The V gene lost 0 bases and the J gene lost 7 bases, with 14 bases spanning the gap. The germline CDR1 and CDR2 sequences are SGHDT and YYEEEE. The CDR3 runs 16 residues. The DNA for the CDR3 is TGTGCCAGCAGCTTGGAACGGGGATTCGGCAATTCACCCCTCCACTTT. Translation: CASSLERGFGNSPLHF.

The chain recombines TRBV19 with TRBJ1-4, with D hard to call. The ends were cut back, 3 bases at V and 8 bases at J, with 13 bases in the middle. This CDR3 is 14 amino acids long. Germline lookup yields CDR1 LNHDA and CDR2 SQIVND (reference sequence). In DNA, the CDR3 is TGTGCCAGTAGTATCAGAAGGGAGGGAGAAAAACTGTTTTTT. Its translation: CASSIRREGEKLFF.

This chain uses TRBV2 with TRBJ2-3; D is unclear. The V end was cut by 5 bases, the J end by 0 bases, with 12 bases between. The CDR3 loop spans 15 amino acids. Germline CDR1 SNHLY, CDR2 FYNNEI. CDR3 sequence: CASSTRVTSTDTQYF. The DNA of the CDR3 is TGTGCCAGCAGTACCCGGGTAACTAGCACAGATACGCAGTATTTT.

The chain is built from TRBV5-1 and TRBJ2-3, with 14 bases fitting TRBD2. V lost 4 bases, J lost 1 base, and 2 bases stayed unmatched. Germline values: CDR1 SGHRS, CDR2 YFSETQ. The length of the CDR3 is 16 residues. The CDR3: CASSAGLAGGTDTQYF. CDR3 coding DNA: TGCGCCAGCAGCGCGGGACTAGCGGGAGGCACAGATACGCAGTATTTT.

The J gene is TRBJ1-1, the V gene TRBV28, with TRBD1 matching 8 bases. Germline CDR1 and CDR2: MDHEN and SYDVKM. Trimming at V came to 2 bases and at J to 10 bases, leaving 6 bases not matched to a gene. The CDR3 is 13 residues long. As DNA, the CDR3 is TGTGCCAGCAGTTTAGGACAGGGACTGGCAGCTTTCTTT. As protein: CASSLGQGLAAFF.

J is TRBJ2-1 and V is TRBV15, with 9 bases identical to TRBD1. Trimming removed 1 base from V and 3 bases from J; junction bases left unmatched: 10. This CDR3 has 18 amino acids. Germline CDR1 reads LNHNV; CDR2 reads YYDKDF (reference sequence). The CDR3 is CATSRGGPTGGVYNEQFF. In nucleotides, the CDR3 is TGTGCCACCAGCAGAGGGGGGCCGACAGGGGGGGTCTACAATGAGCAGTTCTTC.

The chain joins TRBV7-9 to TRBJ1-5; 7 bases fit TRBD1. The trim removed 5 bases at V and 5 bases at J, leaving 12 bases unmatched. The CDR3 is 16 residues long. The germline gives CDR1 SEHNR, CDR2 FQNEAQ (reference sequence). This CDR3 reads CASSEGTASSYQPQHF. CDR3 nucleotides: TGTGCCAGCAGCGAGGGGACAGCCTCCTCCTATCAGCCCCAGCATTTT.

This clone occurred once. This chain connects TRBV29-1 to TRBJ2-3; D is unresolved. Germline-derived CDR1 and CDR2 are SQVTM and ANQGSEA. CDR3 length equals 12 residues. V lost 3 bases and J lost 4, with 8 bases in between. The CDR3 sequence: CSVEFLPDTQYF. CDR3 in DNA: TGCAGCGTTGAGTTCCTCCCAGATACGCAGTATTTT.

This clone was counted only a few times. The V and J genes are TRBV5-1 and TRBJ2-7; D unclear. The CDR3 consists of 13 residues. CDR1 is SGHRS and CDR2 is YFSETQ in the germline V gene. V shed 1 base and J shed 4 bases, with 9 bases lying between them. The CDR3 nucleotides read TGCGCCAGCAGCTTGACCCTTCAGTACGAGCAGTACTTC. This sequence encodes CASSLTLQYEQYF.

The chain has TRBV27 and TRBJ2-6, with 9 bases matching TRBD1. With V trimmed by 2 bases and J by 0 bases, 11 bases remained unmatched. CDR3 length: 20 amino acids. Germline V CDR1 and CDR2: MNHEY, SMNVEV (reference sequence). The CDR3 here is CASSLSNLGQGSSGANVLTF. The CDR3 nucleotides are TGTGCCAGCAGTTTAAGTAATCTGGGACAGGGATCCTCTGGGGCCAACGTCCTGACTTTC.

The chain carries TRBV7-2 and TRBJ2-5; 11 bases align to TRBD2. Unmatched junction bases numbered 9, after V lost 5 bases and J lost 7 bases. The CDR3 sequence is 15 residues long. The germline CDR1 and CDR2 sequences are SGHTA and FQGNSA. The CDR3 protein is CASSPGGSGGATQYF. CDR3 sequence (DNA): TGTGCCAGCAGCCCGGGTGGTAGCGGGGGGGCGACCCAGTACTTC.

This chain uses TRBV5-1 with TRBJ2-2, with a weak D call TRBD1 (6 bases). In germline, CDR1 is SGHRS, CDR2 YFSETQ. The CDR3 runs 16 residues. V was pared by 3 bases and J by 1 base, with 13 bases between. CDR3 protein: CASSWGQGRNTGELFF. The CDR3 coding sequence is TGCGCCAGCAGCTGGGGGCAGGGAAGGAACACCGGGGAGCTGTTTTTT.

About this clone itself: An end of the junction differs from the germline gene, which may be a read error. The rearrangement links TRBV25-1 to TRBJ2-1, with D perhaps TRBD1 (6 bases). The V gene's germline CDR1 is MGHDK and CDR2 SYGVNS. The CDR3 is 17 amino acids. The chain's CDR3 is CASSTSTGPFSHNEQFF. CDR3 nucleotides: TGTGCCAGCAGTACATCTACAGGGCCATTCTCCCACAATGAGCAGTTCTTC.

This chain links TRBV29-1 with TRBJ2-1; maybe TRBD1 (5 bases). Per the germline V gene, CDR1 is SQVTM and CDR2 is ANQGSEA. This CDR3 contains 12 residues. V lost 0 bases to trimming and J lost 8 bases, with 8 bases between them. The CDR3 DNA reads TGCAGCGTTGAAGATCGCAGGGATGAGCAGTTCTTC. It yields the protein CSVEDRRDEQFF.

The chain carries TRBV5-4 and TRBJ1-6, with 9 positions matching TRBD1. The CDR3 consists of 14 residues. The V gene's germline CDR1 is SGHNT and CDR2 YYREEE (reference sequence). V lost 2 bases, J lost 8 bases, and 2 bases stayed unmatched. CDR3 nucleotide sequence: TGTGCCAGCAGCTTAAGACAGGGGGATTCACCCCTCCACTTT. This encodes CASSLRQGDSPLHF.

The table lists this clone with a count of one. This chain uses TRBV19 with TRBJ1-2; D may be TRBD1 (5 bases). The CDR3 has 15 amino acids. CDR1 and CDR2 (germline): LNHDA, SQIVND (reference sequence). Trimming cost V 5 bases and J 2 bases, with 15 bases left between them. The CDR3 DNA is TGTGCCAGTAGTGGTTCGGGGGGGAGCAACTATGGCTACACCTTC. The encoded protein is CASSGSGGSNYGYTF.

This clone has a single count. The gene calls are TRBV19 and TRBJ2-7, with D unclear. The CDR3 covers 16 residues. Per germline, CDR1 LNHDA and CDR2 SQIVND (reference sequence). V dropped 3 bases and J dropped 3 bases, with 18 bases sitting between them. The CDR3 bases are TGTGCCAGTAGTATTTCTCCAGCAGGCGAACTCTACGAGCAGTACTTC. Encoded protein: CASSISPAGELYEQYF.

The rearrangement uses TRBV4-1 and TRBJ2-2, with 9 nucleotides matching TRBD1. Unmatched junction bases numbered 5, after V lost 4 bases and J lost 2 bases. Per germline, CDR1 MGHRA and CDR2 YSYEKL. This CDR3 has 16 amino acids. The CDR3 is CASSLGTGTNTGELFF. The CDR3 DNA reads TGCGCCAGCAGCCTAGGGACAGGGACCAACACCGGGGAGCTGTTTTTT.

This chain links TRBV18 with TRBJ2-3; D ambiguous. Germline V CDR1 and CDR2: KGHSH, LQKENI. This CDR3 is 16 amino acids long. The germline V and J ends were trimmed by 6 bases and 2 bases, with 18 bases remaining between them. CDR3 sequence: CASSLSADGSTDTQYF. The CDR3 DNA is TGTGCCAGCTCCCTATCTGCGGATGGATCCACAGATACGCAGTATTTT.